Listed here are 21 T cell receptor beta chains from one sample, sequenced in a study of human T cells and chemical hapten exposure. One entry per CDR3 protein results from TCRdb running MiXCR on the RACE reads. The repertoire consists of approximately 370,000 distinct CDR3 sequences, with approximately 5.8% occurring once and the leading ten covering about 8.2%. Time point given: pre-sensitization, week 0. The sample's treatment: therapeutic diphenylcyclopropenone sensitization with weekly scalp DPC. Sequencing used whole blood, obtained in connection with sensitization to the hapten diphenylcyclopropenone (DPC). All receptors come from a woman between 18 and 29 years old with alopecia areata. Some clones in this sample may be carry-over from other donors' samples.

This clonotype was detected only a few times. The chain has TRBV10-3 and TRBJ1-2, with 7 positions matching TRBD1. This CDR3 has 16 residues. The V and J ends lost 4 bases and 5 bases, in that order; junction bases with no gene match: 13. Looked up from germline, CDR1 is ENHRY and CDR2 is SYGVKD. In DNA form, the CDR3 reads TGTGCCATCAGTGCGGACCAGGGGGGAAGGAGGTATGGCTACACCTTC. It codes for CAISADQGGRRYGYTF.

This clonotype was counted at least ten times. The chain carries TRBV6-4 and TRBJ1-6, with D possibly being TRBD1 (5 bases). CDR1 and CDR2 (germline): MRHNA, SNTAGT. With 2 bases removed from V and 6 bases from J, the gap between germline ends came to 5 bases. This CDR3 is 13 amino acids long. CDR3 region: CASSDRGNSPLHF. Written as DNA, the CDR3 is TGTGCCAGCAGTGACAGGGGTAATTCACCCCTCCACTTT.

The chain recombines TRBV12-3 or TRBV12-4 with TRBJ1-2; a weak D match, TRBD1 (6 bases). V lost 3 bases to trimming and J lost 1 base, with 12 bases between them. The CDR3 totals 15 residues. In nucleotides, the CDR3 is TGTGCCAGCAGTTTCGGTTCAGGGGATAACTATGGCTACACCTTC. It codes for CASSFGSGDNYGYTF.

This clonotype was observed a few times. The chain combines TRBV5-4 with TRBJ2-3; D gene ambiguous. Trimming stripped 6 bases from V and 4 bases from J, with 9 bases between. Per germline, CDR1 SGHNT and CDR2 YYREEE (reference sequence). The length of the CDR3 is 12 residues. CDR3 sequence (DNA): TGTGCCAGCAACTCTCAAGCAGATACGCAGTATTTT. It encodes CASNSQADTQYF. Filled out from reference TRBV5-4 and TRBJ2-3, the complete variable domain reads ETGVTQSPTHLIKTRGQQVTLRCSSQSGHNTVSWYQQALGQGPQFIFQYYREEENGRGNFPPRFSGLQFPNYSSELNVNALELDDSALYLCASNSQADTQYFGPGTRLTVL.

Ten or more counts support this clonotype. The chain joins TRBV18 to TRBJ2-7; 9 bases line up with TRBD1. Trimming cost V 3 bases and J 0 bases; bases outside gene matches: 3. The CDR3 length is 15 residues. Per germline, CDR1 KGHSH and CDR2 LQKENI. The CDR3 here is CASSPGTGSSYEQYF. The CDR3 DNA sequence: TGTGCCAGCTCACCCGGGACAGGGAGCTCCTACGAGCAGTACTTC.

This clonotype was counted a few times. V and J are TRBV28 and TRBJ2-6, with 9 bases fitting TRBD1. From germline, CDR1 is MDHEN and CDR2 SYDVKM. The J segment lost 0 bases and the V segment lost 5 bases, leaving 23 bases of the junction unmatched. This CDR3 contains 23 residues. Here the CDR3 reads CASSPFWSRDRDPLNSGANVLTF. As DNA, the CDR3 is TGTGCCAGCAGTCCCTTCTGGTCCCGGGACAGGGACCCCCTAAACTCTGGGGCCAACGTCCTGACTTTC. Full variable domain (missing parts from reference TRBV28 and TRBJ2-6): DVKVTQSSRYLVKRTGEKVFLECVQDMDHENMFWYRQDPGLGLRLIYFSYDVKMKEKGDIPEGYSVSREKKERFSLILESASTNQTSMYLCASSPFWSRDRDPLNSGANVLTFGAGSRLTVL.

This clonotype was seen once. As DNA, the CDR3 is TGCGCCAGCAGTCAATCTACGGCCCAGAGCACAGATACGCAGTATTTT. It translates to CASSQSTAQSTDTQYF. The chain combines TRBV23-1 with TRBJ2-3; D remains ambiguous. TRBV23-1 is designated an ORF whose function remains uncertain. V dropped 0 bases and J dropped 0 bases, with 10 bases sitting between them. The CDR3 loop spans 16 amino acids.

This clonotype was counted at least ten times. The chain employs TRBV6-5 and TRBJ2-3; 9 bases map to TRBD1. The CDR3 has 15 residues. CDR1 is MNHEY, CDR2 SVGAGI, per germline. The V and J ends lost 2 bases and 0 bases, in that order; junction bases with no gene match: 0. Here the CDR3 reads CASSYGQGSTDTQYF. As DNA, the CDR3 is TGTGCCAGCAGTTACGGACAGGGGAGCACAGATACGCAGTATTTT.

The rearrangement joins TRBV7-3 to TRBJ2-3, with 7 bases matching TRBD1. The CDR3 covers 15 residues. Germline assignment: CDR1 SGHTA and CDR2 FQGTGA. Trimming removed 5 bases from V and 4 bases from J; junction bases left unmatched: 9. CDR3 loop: CASSKQGKASDTQYF. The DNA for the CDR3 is TGTGCCAGCAGCAAACAGGGGAAGGCGTCAGATACGCAGTATTTT.

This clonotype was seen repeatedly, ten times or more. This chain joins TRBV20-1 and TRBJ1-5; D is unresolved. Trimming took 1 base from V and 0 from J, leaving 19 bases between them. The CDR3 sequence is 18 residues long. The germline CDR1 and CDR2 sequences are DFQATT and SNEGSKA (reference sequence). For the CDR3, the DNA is TGCAGTGCTAGAGCCGTCAAGGGAGCTCCTTATAGCAATCAGCCCCAGCATTTT. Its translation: CSARAVKGAPYSNQPQHF.

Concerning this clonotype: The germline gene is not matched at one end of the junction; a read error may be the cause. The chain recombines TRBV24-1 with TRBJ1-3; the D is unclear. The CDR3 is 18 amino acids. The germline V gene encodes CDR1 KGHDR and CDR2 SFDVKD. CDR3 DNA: TGTGCCAGCAGTGCCGGACGGGTCAGCCAGCACTCTGGAAACACCATATATTTT. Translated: CASSAGRVSQHSGNTIYF.

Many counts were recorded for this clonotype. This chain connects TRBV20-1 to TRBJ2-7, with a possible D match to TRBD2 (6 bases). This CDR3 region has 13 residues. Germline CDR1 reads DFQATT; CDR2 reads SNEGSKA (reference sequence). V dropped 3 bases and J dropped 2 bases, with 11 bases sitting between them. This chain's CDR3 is CSASGGKAYEQYF. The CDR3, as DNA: TGCAGTGCTAGCGGAGGGAAGGCCTACGAGCAGTACTTC.

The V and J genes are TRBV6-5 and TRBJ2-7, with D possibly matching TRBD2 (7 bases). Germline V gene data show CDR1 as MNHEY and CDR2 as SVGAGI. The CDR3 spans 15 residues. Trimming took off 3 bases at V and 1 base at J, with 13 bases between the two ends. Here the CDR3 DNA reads TGTGCCAGCAGTTATGGGGGGGGCCAATCCTACGAGCAGTACTTC. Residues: CASSYGGGQSYEQYF.

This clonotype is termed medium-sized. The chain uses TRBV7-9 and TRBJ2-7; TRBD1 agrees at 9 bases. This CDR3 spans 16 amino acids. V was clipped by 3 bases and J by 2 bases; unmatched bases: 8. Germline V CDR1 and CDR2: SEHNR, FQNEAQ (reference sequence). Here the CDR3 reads CASSFEFGTGPYEQYF. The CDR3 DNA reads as TGTGCCAGCAGCTTCGAATTCGGGACAGGGCCCTACGAGCAGTACTTC. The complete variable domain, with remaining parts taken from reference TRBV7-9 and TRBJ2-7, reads DTGVSQNPRHKITKRGQNVTFRCDPISEHNRLYWYRQTLGQGPEFLTYFQNEAQLEKSRLLSDRFSAERPKGSFSTLEIQRTEQGDSAMYLCASSFEFGTGPYEQYFGPGTRLTVT.

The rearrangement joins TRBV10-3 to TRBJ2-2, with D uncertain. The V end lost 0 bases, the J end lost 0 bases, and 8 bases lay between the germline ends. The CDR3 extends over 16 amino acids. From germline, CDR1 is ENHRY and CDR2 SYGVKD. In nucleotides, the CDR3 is TGTGCCATCAGTGAGTCGAGGCTACCGAACACCGGGGAGCTGTTTTTT. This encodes CAISESRLPNTGELFF.

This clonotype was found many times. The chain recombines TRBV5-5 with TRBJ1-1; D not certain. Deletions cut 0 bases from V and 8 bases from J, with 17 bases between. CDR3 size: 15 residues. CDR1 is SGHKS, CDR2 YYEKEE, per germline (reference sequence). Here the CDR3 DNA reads TGTGCCAGCAGCTTGGGACCGGCCCACACTACGGAAGCTTTCTTT. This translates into CASSLGPAHTTEAFF.

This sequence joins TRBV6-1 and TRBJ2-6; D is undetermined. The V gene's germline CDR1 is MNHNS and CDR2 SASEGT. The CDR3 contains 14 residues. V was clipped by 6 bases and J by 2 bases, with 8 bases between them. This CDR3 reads CASRELAGANVLTF. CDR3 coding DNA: TGTGCCAGCAGGGAGCTCGCTGGGGCCAACGTCCTGACTTTC.

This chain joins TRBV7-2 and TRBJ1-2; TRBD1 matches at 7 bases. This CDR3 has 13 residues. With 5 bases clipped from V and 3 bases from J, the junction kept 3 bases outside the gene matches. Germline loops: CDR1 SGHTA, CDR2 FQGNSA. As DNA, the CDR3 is TGTGCCAGCAGCCGGGACAGCTACTATGGCTACACCTTC. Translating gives CASSRDSYYGYTF. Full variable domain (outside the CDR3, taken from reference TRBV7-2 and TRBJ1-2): GAGVSQSPSNKVTEKGKDVELRCDPISGHTALYWYRQSLGQGLEFLIYFQGNSAPDKSGLPSDRFSAERTGGSVSTLTIQRTQQEDSAVYLCASSRDSYYGYTFGSGTRLTVV.

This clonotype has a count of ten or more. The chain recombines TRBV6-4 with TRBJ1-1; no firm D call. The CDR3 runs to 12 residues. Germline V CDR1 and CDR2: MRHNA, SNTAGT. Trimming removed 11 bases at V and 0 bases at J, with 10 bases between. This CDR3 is CAGPSVNTEAFF. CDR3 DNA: TGTGCCGGCCCCTCGGTGAACACTGAAGCTTTCTTT.

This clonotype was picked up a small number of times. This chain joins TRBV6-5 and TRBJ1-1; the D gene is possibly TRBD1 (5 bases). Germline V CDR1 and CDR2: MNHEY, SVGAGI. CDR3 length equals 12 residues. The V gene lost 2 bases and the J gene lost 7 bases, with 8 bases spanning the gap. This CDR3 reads CASSYETGEAFF. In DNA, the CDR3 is TGTGCCAGCAGTTACGAAACAGGTGAAGCTTTCTTT.

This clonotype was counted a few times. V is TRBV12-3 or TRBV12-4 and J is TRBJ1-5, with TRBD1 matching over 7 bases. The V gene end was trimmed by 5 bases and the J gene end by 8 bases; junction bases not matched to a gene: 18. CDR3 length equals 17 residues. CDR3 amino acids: CASSREIDRAHGEPQHF. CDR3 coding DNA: TGTGCCAGCAGTCGGGAAATAGACAGGGCCCACGGGGAGCCCCAGCATTTT.